These T cell receptor beta chains were read from a single sample in a study of cytomegalovirus exposure and HLA in healthy donors. Here immunoSEQ multiplex PCR was the method, and the copy in TCRdb shows in-frame clones only, minus some. The profile shows 160,000 or so clones, 70% to 80% of them singletons. The sequencing input was PBMCs. These receptors originate from a woman in her forties in good health and CMV-seronegative. CDR3s include the opening cysteine and the closing phenylalanine or tryptophan. Each record gives: D gene, clone size, V gene, CDR3 length, J gene, CDR3 protein, CDR3 DNA. A D gene is named only where the DNA matches it firmly. The size of a clone is reported for some rows only, either as once, few or many, or as a class for expanded clones.

-	-	TRBV6-5	13	TRBJ1-1	CASNVGGGTEAFF	TGTGCCAGCAACGTGGGAGGGGGCACTGAAGCTTTCTTT
-	-	TRBV5-4	15	TRBJ2-2	CASSLAGRHTGELFF	TGTGCCAGCAGCTTGGCCGGGAGACACACCGGGGAGCTGTTTTTT
-	-	TRBV2	15	TRBJ1-1	CASSSDRTRLTEAFF	TGTGCCAGCAGTAGCGACAGAACTCGCTTGACTGAAGCTTTCTTT
-	-	TRBV29-1	13	TRBJ2-7	CSALFQGKGEQYF	TGCAGCGCCCTATTCCAGGGGAAAGGCGAGCAGTACTTC
-	-	TRBV5-8	13	TRBJ1-1	CASSLFKGTEAFF	TGTGCCAGCAGCTTGTTTAAGGGGACTGAAGCTTTCTTT
-	once	TRBV30	12	TRBJ1-2	CACLDTNYGYTF	TGTGCCTGCCTCGACACTAACTATGGCTACACCTTC
-	-	TRBV6-6	14	TRBJ1-1	CASSYPSQGYEAFF	TGTGCCAGCAGCTACCCATCACAGGGTTATGAAGCTTTCTTT
TRBD2	once	TRBV10-3	20	TRBJ2-4	CAISEGLAGDLKIAKNIQYF	TGTGCCATCAGTGAGGGGCTAGCGGGAGACTTGAAGATAGCCAAAAACATTCAGTACTTC
TRBD1	once	TRBV14	14	TRBJ1-2	CASSQEFGQDSYTF	TGTGCCAGCAGCCAAGAATTCGGACAGGACAGCTACACCTTC
-	-	TRBV6-5	14	TRBJ2-3	CANKTASGPDTQYF	TGTGCCAACAAGACAGCCTCAGGACCAGATACGCAGTATTTT
-	-	TRBV9	16	TRBJ2-4	CASSRQGGGAKNIQYF	TGTGCCAGCAGTCGACAGGGTGGGGGGGCCAAAAACATTCAGTACTTC
-	-	TRBV30	11	TRBJ1-1	CAWFRDTEAFF	TGTGCCTGGTTCCGGGACACTGAAGCTTTCTTT
TRBD1	-	TRBV19	13	TRBJ2-2	CASIDRVTGELFF	TGTGCCAGTATAGACAGGGTCACCGGGGAGCTGTTTTTT
TRBD1	-	TRBV4-1	15	TRBJ2-1	CASSQSGTGKDEQFF	TGCGCCAGCAGCCAATCCGGGACAGGTAAAGATGAGCAGTTCTTC